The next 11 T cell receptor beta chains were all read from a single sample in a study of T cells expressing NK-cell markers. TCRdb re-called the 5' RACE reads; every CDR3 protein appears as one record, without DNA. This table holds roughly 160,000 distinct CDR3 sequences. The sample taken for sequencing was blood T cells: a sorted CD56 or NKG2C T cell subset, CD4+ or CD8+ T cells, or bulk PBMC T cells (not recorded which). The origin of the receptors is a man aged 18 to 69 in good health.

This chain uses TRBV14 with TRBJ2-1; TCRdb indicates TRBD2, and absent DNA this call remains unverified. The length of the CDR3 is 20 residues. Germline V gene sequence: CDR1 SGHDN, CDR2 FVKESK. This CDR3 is CASSQDIGLAGARLYNEQFF.

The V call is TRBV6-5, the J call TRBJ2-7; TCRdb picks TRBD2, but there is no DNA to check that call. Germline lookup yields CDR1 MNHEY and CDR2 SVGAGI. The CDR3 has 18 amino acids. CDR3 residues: CASSNTPIRTVRYSEQYF.

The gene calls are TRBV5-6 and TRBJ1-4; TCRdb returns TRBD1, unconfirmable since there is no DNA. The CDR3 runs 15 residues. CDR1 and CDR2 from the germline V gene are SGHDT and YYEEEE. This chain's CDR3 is CASSAGGQGDEKLFF.

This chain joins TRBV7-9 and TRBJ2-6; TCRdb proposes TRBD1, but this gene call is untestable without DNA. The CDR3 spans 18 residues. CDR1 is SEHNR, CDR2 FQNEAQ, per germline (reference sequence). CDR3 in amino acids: CASSSRTGSNSGANVLTF.

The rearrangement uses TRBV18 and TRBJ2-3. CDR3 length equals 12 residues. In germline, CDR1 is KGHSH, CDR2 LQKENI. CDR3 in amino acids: CASSPPTDTQYF.

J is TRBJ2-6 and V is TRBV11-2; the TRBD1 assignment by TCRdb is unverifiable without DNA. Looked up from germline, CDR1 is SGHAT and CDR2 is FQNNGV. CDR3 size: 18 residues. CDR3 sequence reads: CASSWTGGAYSGANVLTF. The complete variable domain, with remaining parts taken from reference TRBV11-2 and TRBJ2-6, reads EAGVAQSPRYKIIEKRQSVAFWCNPISGHATLYWYQQILGQGPKLLIQFQNNGVVDDSQLPKDRFSAERLKGVDSTLKIQPAKLEDSAVYLCASSWTGGAYSGANVLTFGAGSRLTVL.

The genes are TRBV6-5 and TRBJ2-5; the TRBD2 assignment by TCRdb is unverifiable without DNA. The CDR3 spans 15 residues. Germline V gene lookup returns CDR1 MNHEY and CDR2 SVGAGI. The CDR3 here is CASSHRDSLWETQYF.

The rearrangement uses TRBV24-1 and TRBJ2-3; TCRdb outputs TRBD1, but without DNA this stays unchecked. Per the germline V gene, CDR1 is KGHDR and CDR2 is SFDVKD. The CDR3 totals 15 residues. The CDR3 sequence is CATSEGGTRTDTQYF.

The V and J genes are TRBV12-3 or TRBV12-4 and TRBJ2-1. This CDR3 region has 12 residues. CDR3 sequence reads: CASSRSRWEQFF.

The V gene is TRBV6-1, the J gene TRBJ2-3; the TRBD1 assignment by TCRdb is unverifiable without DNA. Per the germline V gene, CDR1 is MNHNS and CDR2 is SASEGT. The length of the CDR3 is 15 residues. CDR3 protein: CASSVMSPPRDTQYF.

The CDR3 loop reads CASSLVSGGLGSYEQYF. The chain joins TRBV7-6 to TRBJ2-7; no DNA is available, so the TRBD1 call from TCRdb remains unchecked. Germline-derived CDR1 and CDR2 are SGHVS and FNYEAQ. The CDR3 spans 17 residues.